This T cell receptor beta chain was captured in a study of blood T cell repertoires in COVID-19. About the research overall: PBMCs, B-cell-depleted T cells, or T cells provided the cDNA or gDNA that made up the material.

This clone was detected only once. Assay: immunoSEQ multiplex PCR; the TCRdb copy retains only in-frame clones and omits some. The sample has 350,000 to 550,000 clones, 70% to 90% seen once. V was clipped by 0 bases and J by 7 bases; unmatched bases: 3. Germline CDR1 is SGDLS and CDR2 is YYNGEE. The CDR3 extends over 15 amino acids. This TCR came from a woman under 30 with acute COVID-19. Sequencing was performed on PBMCs or T cells enriched from blood (not recorded which). The chain uses TRBV9 and TRBJ1-6; 8 bases align to TRBD1. The CDR3 sequence is CASSVADRVNSPLHF. Here the CDR3 DNA reads TGTGCCAGCAGCGTAGCGGACAGGGTAAATTCACCCCTCCACTTT. Full variable domain (rest looked up from reference TRBV9 and TRBJ1-6): DSGVTQTPKHLITATGQRVTLRCSPRSGDLSVYWYQQSLDQGLQFLIQYYNGEERAKGNILERFSAQQFPDLHSELNLSSLELGDSALYFCASSVADRVNSPLHFGNGTRLTVT.